The sequence of this T cell receptor beta chain was determined in a study of monozygotic twins with cystic fibrosis (dated by TCRdb to the early 2020s). Notes on the research overall: Barcoded libraries were prepared from approximately 3 micrograms of fragmented DNA with roughly 16 PCR cycles. To assess genetic influence on V and J gene usage, the study compared TCR beta repertoires within and across 16 monozygotic twin pairs with cystic fibrosis. The cohort comprised ten female and six male twin pairs aged about 2.0 to 36.4 years, median around 8.6 years, mostly children and adolescents. On the day blood was drawn, the twins' weight-for-height and FEVPerc (FEV1 disease centile) were ranked against those of the roughly 970 cohort participants. Data for three of the twin pairs had been reported previously in another context.

General conclusions and limits of the study: V gene usage was most similar to the co-twin in 13 of 16 pairs, and J usage was most similar to the co-twin in 8 of 16 pairs, which suggests genetic constraints. Simpson clonality was found to be generally low (median roughly 0.01), suggesting a naive-dominated repertoire, although higher clonality was observed in the most severely affected patients. Nucleotide-identical clonotype sharing was significantly higher within monozygotic CF twin pairs than between unrelated CF individuals (P = 0.000026, Mann-Whitney). Only a small cohort was studied, and no association of shared CDR3 numbers with age, concordance or disease severity was found.

Based on the germline V gene, the CDR1 and CDR2 sequences are MNHEY and SVGAGI. V loses 2 bases, J loses 5 bases, and the germline ends lie 15 bases apart. CDR3 length: 16 amino acids, cysteine to phenylalanine. Only CDR3 DNA remains: 48 bases, in frame from the first base. On this clone itself: Its antigen target is currently unknown. Base qualities are not at hand, and no much larger clone is one base apart.

Following the manufacturer's instructions, the researchers used the immunoSEQ immune profiling system to amplify TCR beta CDR3 regions via multiplex PCR. An Illumina NextSeq system was used to carry out the sequencing. In the source study's methods: Sequence data were processed on the immunoSEQ Analyzer platform, and clonality was computed as the square root of Simpson's index of productive rearrangements. V and J usage similarity was measured by Jensen-Shannon distance, and CDR3 generation probabilities were computed with OLGA. The immuneACCESS database (August 2020) and VDJdb (December 2020) were searched for shared CDR3 sequences. The table comes from immuneACCESS by way of TCRdb, which keeps in-frame sequences with V and J called. Part of the clones is missing from these tables; in studies checked, under half for an unresolved V gene and the rest for unknown reasons. The V and J calls and clone size are taken from that table; D and trimming were inferred from the DNA. Within this sample are around 33,000 clones, with around 82% of them counted one time only. Roughly 1.7% of the sample is held by the ten biggest clonotypes.

The twin pairs came from the European Cystic Fibrosis Twin and Sibling Study Cohort, a cohort that recruited patients from 150 to 200 CF clinics across 14 European countries. Zygosity and CFTR genotype were verified in-house, with zygosity tested by multiplex PCR of nine short tandem repeat loci. Peripheral blood was sampled from each twin, and clinical parameters were recorded on the day of blood sampling. Phenol/chloroform extraction was used to isolate genomic DNA from peripheral blood cells, and the DNA was then kept in TE buffer at 4 degrees C. The chain was built from TRBV6-5 and TRBJ1-4; the D region possibly corresponds to TRBD1 (6 bases align). This clonotype was sampled from a girl aged 2 to 10 with cystic fibrosis. Sequencing input: blood. The sequence in DNA is TGTGCCAGCAGTTACGCGCTGACAGGACTCAATGAAAAACTGTTTTTT. Its translation is CASSYALTGLNEKLFF.